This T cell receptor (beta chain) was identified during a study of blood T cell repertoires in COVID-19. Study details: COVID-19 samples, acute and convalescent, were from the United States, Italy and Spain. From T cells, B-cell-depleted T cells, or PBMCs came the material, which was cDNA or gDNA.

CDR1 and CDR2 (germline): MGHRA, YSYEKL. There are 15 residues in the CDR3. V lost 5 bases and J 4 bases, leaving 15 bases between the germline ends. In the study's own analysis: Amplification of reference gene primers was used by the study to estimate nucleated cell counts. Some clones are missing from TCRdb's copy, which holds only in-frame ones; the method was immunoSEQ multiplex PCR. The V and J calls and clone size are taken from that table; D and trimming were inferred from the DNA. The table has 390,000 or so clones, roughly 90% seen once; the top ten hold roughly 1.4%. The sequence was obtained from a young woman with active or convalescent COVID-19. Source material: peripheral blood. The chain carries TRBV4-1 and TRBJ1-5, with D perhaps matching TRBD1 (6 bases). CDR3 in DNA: TGCGCCAGCAGCACTCACCGGGACACAAATCAGCCCCAGCATTTT. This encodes CASSTHRDTNQPQHF.